Listed below are T cell receptor beta chains from one sample, sequenced in a study of blood T cell repertoires in COVID-19. Assay: immunoSEQ multiplex PCR; the TCRdb copy retains only in-frame clones and omits some. The sample shows about 220,000 clones, more than 80% of them seen only once. Source material: PBMCs or T cells enriched from blood (not recorded which). These receptors were taken from a woman between 35 and 50 years old with acute COVID-19. CDR3s include the opening cysteine and the closing phenylalanine or tryptophan. The listing skips clone size in some rows; elsewhere it reads once, few, many or a size class.

>NA|TRBJ2-7|TRBV18
CASSPFGQGRNEQYF
>once|TRBJ2-2|TRBV5-1
CASSFQFDRANTGELFF
>NA|TRBJ1-2|TRBV18
CASSPFQGTYYGYTF
>NA|TRBJ1-1|TRBV14
CASSKGVNTEAFF
>NA|TRBJ1-1|TRBV7-8
CASSSDSGGWHTEAFF
>NA|TRBJ1-1|TRBV29-1
CSVEDTGRWNTEAFF
>once|TRBJ1-5|TRBV6-5
CAGGQGGQPQHF
>NA|TRBJ1-1|TRBV27
CASTPEVGGVEAFF
>NA|TRBJ1-1|TRBV2
CASSVAQVNLF
>NA|TRBJ1-1|TRBV12-3/TRBV12-4
CASSFESNTEAFF
>few|TRBJ1-2|TRBV19
CASSTPGQNYGYTF
>NA|TRBJ1-1|TRBV5-1
CASRLARFMNTEAFF
>NA|TRBJ1-2|TRBV7-9
CASSLGSGVGYTF
>NA|TRBJ1-3|TRBV14
CASSQDMRVLGNTIYF
>NA|TRBJ1-1|TRBV4-2
CASSQGQRAAFF
>few|TRBJ1-1|TRBV7-9
CASSFAGNTEAFF
>NA|TRBJ1-2|TRBV4-1
CASSERTGQYYGYTF
>NA|TRBJ1-1|TRBV27
CASSSDRGKLGAFF
>NA|TRBJ2-7|TRBV11-2
CASSFNAGTAAYEQYF
>few|TRBJ1-2|TRBV7-2
CASSSSGTGGLNYGYTF
>NA|TRBJ1-2|TRBV19
CASSLGWEDGYTF
>NA|TRBJ2-3|TRBV5-1
CASSTGGGGTQYF
>NA|TRBJ1-4|TRBV27
CASRSSTGGREKLFF
>NA|TRBJ2-6|TRBV14
CASSLRLVSGANVLTF
>NA|TRBJ1-1|TRBV18
CASSPPTENRAFF
>NA|TRBJ1-1|TRBV7-2
CASTLPPGQISVLSEAFF
>NA|TRBJ2-1|TRBV6-5
CASSRTGSPYNEQFF
>NA|TRBJ2-3|TRBV13
CASSLAADTQYF
>NA|TRBJ1-6|TRBV5-1
CASSPAGANSPLHF
>NA|TRBJ1-3|TRBV6-5
CASMVGAISGNTIYF
>once|TRBJ1-3|TRBV6-5
CASSSTPHSGNTIYF
>NA|TRBJ2-1|TRBV29-1
CSVERQGVYNEQFF
>NA|TRBJ1-4|TRBV4-3
CASSAGETNEKLFF
>NA|TRBJ2-2|TRBV21-1
CASSKVRDRGHTGELFF
>once|TRBJ1-1|TRBV12-3/TRBV12-4
CASSSGHNTEAFF
>once|TRBJ1-1|TRBV25-1
CASSGGQGATEAFF
>NA|TRBJ1-1|TRBV7-6
CASSSGLQLDTEAFF
>NA|TRBJ2-6|TRBV11-2
CASSMAGQRYSGANVLTF
>NA|TRBJ1-1|TRBV7-2
CASSLEWPPRGAFF
>NA|TRBJ1-1|TRBV3-1/TRBV3-2
CASSGLRGNTEAFF
>NA|TRBJ2-7|TRBV27
CASSRNTSPSYEQYF
>NA|TRBJ2-2|TRBV2
CASSEEGQITGELFF
>few|TRBJ1-4|TRBV5-1
CASSLVSDNEKLFF
>NA|TRBJ1-2|TRBV28
CASSEGDRWNYGYTF
>NA|TRBJ1-3|TRBV27
CASSIGVSGNTIYF
>NA|TRBJ1-6|TRBV11-2
CASSIYGTGNSPLHF
>NA|TRBJ1-2|TRBV5-4
CASRYGASNYGYTF
>NA|TRBJ1-2|TRBV5-1
CASSMDRDYGYTF
>NA|TRBJ1-5|TRBV19
CASSVRGEQPQHF
>NA|TRBJ2-1|TRBV3-1/TRBV3-2
CASTHLAGGYNEQFF
>NA|TRBJ1-1|TRBV29-1
CSVEDRGRGEAFF
>NA|TRBJ1-1|TRBV7-9
CASSSWTSEAFF
>NA|TRBJ2-1|TRBV11-2
CASSLGSGVGYNEQFF
>NA|TRBJ2-5|TRBV5-4
CASSSDRAGETQYF